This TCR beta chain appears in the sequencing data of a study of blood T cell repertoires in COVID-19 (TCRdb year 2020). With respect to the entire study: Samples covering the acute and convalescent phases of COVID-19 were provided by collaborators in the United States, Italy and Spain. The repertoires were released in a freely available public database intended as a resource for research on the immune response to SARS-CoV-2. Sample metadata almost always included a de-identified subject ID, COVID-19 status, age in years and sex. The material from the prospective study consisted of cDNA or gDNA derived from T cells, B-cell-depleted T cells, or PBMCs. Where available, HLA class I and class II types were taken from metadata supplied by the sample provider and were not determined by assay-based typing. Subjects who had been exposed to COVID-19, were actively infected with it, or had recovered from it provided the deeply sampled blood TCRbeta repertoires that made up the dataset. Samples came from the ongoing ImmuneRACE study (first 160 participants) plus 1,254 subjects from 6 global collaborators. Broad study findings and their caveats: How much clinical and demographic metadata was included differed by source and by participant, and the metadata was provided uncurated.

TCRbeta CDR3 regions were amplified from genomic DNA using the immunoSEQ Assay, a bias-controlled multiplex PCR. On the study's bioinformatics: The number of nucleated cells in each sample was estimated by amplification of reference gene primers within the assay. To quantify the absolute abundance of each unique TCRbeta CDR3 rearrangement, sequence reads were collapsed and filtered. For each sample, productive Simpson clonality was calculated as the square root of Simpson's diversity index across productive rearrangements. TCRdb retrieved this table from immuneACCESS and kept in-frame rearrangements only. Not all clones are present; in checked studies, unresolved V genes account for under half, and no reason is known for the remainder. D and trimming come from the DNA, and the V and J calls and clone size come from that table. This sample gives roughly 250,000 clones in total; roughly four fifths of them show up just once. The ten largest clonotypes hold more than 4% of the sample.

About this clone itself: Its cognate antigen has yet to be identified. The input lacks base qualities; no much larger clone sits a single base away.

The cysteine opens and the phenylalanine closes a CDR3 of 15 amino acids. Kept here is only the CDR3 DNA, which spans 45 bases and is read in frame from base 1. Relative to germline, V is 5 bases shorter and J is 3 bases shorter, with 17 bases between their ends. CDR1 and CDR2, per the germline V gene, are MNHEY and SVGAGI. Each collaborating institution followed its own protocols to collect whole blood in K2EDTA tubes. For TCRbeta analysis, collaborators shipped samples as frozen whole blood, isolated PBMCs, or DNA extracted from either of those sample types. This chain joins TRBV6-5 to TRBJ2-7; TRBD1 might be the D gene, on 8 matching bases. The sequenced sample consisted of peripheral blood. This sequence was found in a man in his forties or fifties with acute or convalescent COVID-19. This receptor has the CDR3 CASSPQGGVLYEQYF. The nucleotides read TGTGCCAGCAGTCCACAGGGGGGGGTCCTCTACGAGCAGTACTTC.